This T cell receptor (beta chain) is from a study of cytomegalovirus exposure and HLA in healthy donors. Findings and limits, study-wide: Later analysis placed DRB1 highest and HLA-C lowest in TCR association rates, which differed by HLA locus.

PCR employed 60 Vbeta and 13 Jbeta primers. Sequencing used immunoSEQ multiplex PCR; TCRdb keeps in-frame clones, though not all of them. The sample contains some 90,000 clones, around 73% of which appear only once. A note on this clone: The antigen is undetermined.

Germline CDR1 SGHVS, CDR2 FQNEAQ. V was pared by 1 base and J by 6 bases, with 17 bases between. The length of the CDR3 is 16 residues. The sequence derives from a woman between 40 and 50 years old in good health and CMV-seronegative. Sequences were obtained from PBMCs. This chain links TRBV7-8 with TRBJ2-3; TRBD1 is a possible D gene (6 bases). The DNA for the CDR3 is TGTGCCAGCAGCTTAGGGCAGGGAAGGGGGTTCGATACGCAGTATTTT. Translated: CASSLGQGRGFDTQYF.